Listed here are 2 T cell receptor beta chains from one sample, sequenced in a study of cytomegalovirus exposure and HLA in healthy donors. This PCR relied on a set of 60 Vbeta primers and 13 Jbeta primers. Some clones are missing from TCRdb's copy, which holds only in-frame ones; the method was immunoSEQ multiplex PCR. The sample gives 90,000 to 110,000 clones, 15% of which show up once; roughly 0.79% is in the top ten. Sequencing was performed on PBMCs. Receptors were obtained from a female donor in good health and CMV-seronegative.

V gene TRBV13 combines with J gene TRBJ2-2, with 10 nucleotides matching TRBD2. Losses at the gene ends were 5 bases for V and 3 bases for J; bases not matched to a gene: 6. The CDR3 totals 16 residues. Germline-derived CDR1 and CDR2 are PRHDT and FYEKMQ (reference sequence). This CDR3 reads CASSPRTSGYTGELFF. The CDR3 DNA reads as TGTGCCAGCAGCCCCCGGACTAGCGGTTACACCGGGGAGCTGTTTTTT.

This chain connects TRBV9 to TRBJ2-2; D call uncertain. The CDR3 consists of 17 residues. Trimming took 1 base from V and 3 from J, leaving 16 bases between them. From germline, CDR1 is SGDLS and CDR2 YYNGEE. The CDR3 DNA reads TGTGCCAGCAGCGTATCTGAAAGGAGATCGGACACCGGGGAGCTGTTTTTT. Translated: CASSVSERRSDTGELFF.